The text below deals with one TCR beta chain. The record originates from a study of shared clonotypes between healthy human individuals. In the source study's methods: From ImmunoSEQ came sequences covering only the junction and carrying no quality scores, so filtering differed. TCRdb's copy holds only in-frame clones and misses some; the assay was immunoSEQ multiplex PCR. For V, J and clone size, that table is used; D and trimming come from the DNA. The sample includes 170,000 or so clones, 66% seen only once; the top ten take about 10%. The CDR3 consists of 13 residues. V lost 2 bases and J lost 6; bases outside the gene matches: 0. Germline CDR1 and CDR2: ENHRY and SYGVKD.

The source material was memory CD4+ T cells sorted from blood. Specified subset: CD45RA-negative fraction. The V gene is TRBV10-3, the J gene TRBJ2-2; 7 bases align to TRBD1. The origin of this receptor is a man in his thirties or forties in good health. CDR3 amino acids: CAISEDRAGELFF. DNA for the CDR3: TGTGCCATCAGTGAGGACAGGGCCGGGGAGCTGTTTTTT.